Here is one TCR beta chain with its context. Its antigen is as yet unknown. This could be a read error, since a much larger clone is one nucleotide away. This CDR3 comprises 15 residues. The sample originates from a study of blood T cells in healthy people across ages. Notes on the study in general: More naive CD4+ cells and higher diversity marked long-lived donors relative to aged donors. Roughly linear declines in TCR beta diversity per million T cells occurred with age.

Primers used in a second PCR of about 7 to 11 cycles were a sample-barcoded 5' primer and a J-beta primer mix. A template-switch adaptor with 12 random nucleotides tagged each cDNA molecule. TCRdb reprocessed the 5' RACE reads via MiXCR and lists one record per CDR3 protein. The repertoire includes 1.5 million to 2 million distinct CDR3 sequences, about 30% of them detected once, and roughly 8% sits in the top ten. Isolation yielded PBMCs, at least 7 million per sample, in every case. The receptor was isolated from a woman aged 25-40 years in good health. The chain combines TRBV12-3 or TRBV12-4 with TRBJ2-3; 11 bases match TRBD2. The sequenced sample consisted of blood. CDR3 sequence (DNA): TGTGCCAGCAGGAGAGGGACTAGCGGCACAGGTACGCAGTATTTT. Translated, it gives CASRRGTSGTGTQYF.